The 17 T cell receptor beta chains given below trace back to one sample, sequenced in a study of T cell repertoires in cytomegalovirus infection. Their antigens remain unidentified. TCRdb re-derived calls from the reads in MiXCR, one entry per CDR3 protein. This sample has some 7,600 distinct CDR3 sequences, with about half found just once. Sequencing was performed on PBMCs, sequenced either directly or after in vitro stimulation (not recorded which). The receptor set was obtained from a human donor in good health (CMV status not recorded). Some clones in this sample may be carry-over from other donors' samples.

With respect to this clonotype: A much larger clone is a single base away; this may be a read error. The J gene is TRBJ2-2, the V gene TRBV7-8; TRBD2 might be the D (6 bases). The CDR3 has 12 residues. CDR1 is SGHVS, CDR2 FQNEAQ, per germline. The CDR3 region has the DNA TGTGCCAGCAGCTTAGGGCCCGGGGGGCTGTTTTTT. Its translation: CASSLGPGGLFF.

Points on this clonotype: This may arise from a read error, as a much more abundant clone is one base away. The rearrangement joins TRBV7-3 to TRBJ2-5; D is tentatively TRBD1 or TRBD2 (5 bases each). The CDR3 totals 13 residues. Germline values: CDR1 SGHTA, CDR2 FQGTGA. The CDR3 sequence: CVSSLMRGETQYF. The CDR3 DNA reads TGTGTCAGCAGCTTAATGAGGGGAGAGACCCAGTACTTC.

The chain recombines TRBV28 with TRBJ2-1; the match to TRBD1 covers 9 bases. Losses at the gene ends were 4 bases for V and 4 bases for J; bases not matched to a gene: 11. The CDR3 runs 17 residues. Germline V gene lookup returns CDR1 MDHEN and CDR2 SYDVKM. Here the CDR3 DNA reads TGTGCCAGCAGTTCCCCAGCGGGACAGGGCCCATACAATGAGCAGTTCTTC. Its protein is CASSSPAGQGPYNEQFF.

This clonotype appeared a few times. The rearrangement links TRBV7-9 to TRBJ2-5, with 8 bases fitting TRBD1. Germline loops: CDR1 SEHNR, CDR2 FQNEAQ (reference sequence). The CDR3 is made up of 17 amino acids. Trimming cost V 5 bases and J 2 bases; bases outside gene matches: 13. The CDR3 reads CASSRLATGEQQETQYF. CDR3 coding DNA: TGTGCCAGCAGCCGATTGGCGACAGGGGAGCAGCAAGAGACCCAGTACTTC.

This chain connects TRBV12-5 to TRBJ2-1; D uncertain. Germline V lookup: CDR1 LGHNT, CDR2 FRNRAP. Trimming removed 11 bases at V and 2 bases at J, with 31 bases between. There are 19 residues in the CDR3. For the CDR3, the DNA is TGTGCTTGGGGTTTGGTATCGGTAATAGTGGCCGTCCCCTACAATGAGCAGTTCTTC. It encodes CAWGLVSVIVAVPYNEQFF.

In its sample, this clonotype was seen a few times. The chain joins TRBV20-1 to TRBJ2-5, with 12 nucleotides matching TRBD2. Germline V CDR1 and CDR2: DFQATT, SNEGSKA (reference sequence). The CDR3 covers 16 residues. The V gene end was trimmed by 8 bases and the J gene end by 4 bases; junction bases not matched to a gene: 14. The CDR3 reads CSSEGLAGGQSETQYF. CDR3 bases: TGCAGTAGCGAGGGGCTAGCGGGAGGGCAGTCAGAGACCCAGTACTTC.

Of note for this clonotype: The conserved closing phenylalanine or tryptophan is absent in this CDR3, likely reflecting a read error. The CDR3 loop is CASQGPTQYL. CDR3 bases: TGTGCCAGTCAGGGACCTACGCAGTATTTG. The rearrangement links TRBV27 to TRBJ2-3; D tentatively fits TRBD1 or TRBD2 (5 bases each). The V gene's germline CDR1 is MNHEY and CDR2 SMNVEV (reference sequence). The CDR3 spans 10 residues. Trimming took off 9 bases at V and 8 bases at J, with 9 bases between the two ends.

The chain uses TRBV7-2 and TRBJ1-1; 11 bases match TRBD1. The CDR3 contains 19 residues. Looked up from germline, CDR1 is SGHTA and CDR2 is FQGNSA. V trimming: 0 bases; J trimming: 0 bases; junction bases outside the gene matches: 9. CDR3 protein: CASSLAFSGTGGMNTEAFF. The CDR3 coding sequence is TGTGCCAGCAGCTTAGCGTTCTCCGGGACAGGGGGAATGAACACTGAAGCTTTCTTT.

This clonotype was seen once. Lacking the conserved final phenylalanine or tryptophan, this CDR3 likely reflects a read error. V is TRBV5-1 and J is TRBJ2-1; TRBD2 is a possible D gene (6 bases). The length of the CDR3 is 15 residues. Per germline, CDR1 SGHRS and CDR2 YFSETQ. DNA of the CDR3: TGTGCCAGCAGCTTGTTCTCGGCAGCGGGCAATGAGCAGTTCTAC. Its protein product is CASSLFSAAGNEQFY.

This clonotype was picked up one time. At one end the junction does not follow the germline gene, possibly because of a read error. The chain employs TRBV5-8 and TRBJ1-2, with a tentative D call TRBD1 (6 bases). This CDR3 is 15 amino acids long. CDR1 and CDR2 (germline): SGHTS, YDEGEE. The CDR3 protein is CDSSLAAQGRYGYTF. The CDR3 DNA reads TGTGACAGCAGCTTGGCGGCGCAGGGGCGTTATGGCTACACCTTC.

The CDR3 bases are TGCAGTGCTAGAGACAGAGCCAAAAACATTCAGTACTTC. Protein sequence: CSARDRAKNIQYF. This sequence joins TRBV20-1 and TRBJ2-4; no firm D call. Germline V gives CDR1 DFQATT, CDR2 SNEGSKA (reference sequence). The V and J ends lost 0 bases and 0 bases respectively, with 3 bases between them. The CDR3 spans 13 residues.

The rearrangement links TRBV5-5 to TRBJ1-2; 9 bases are shared with TRBD1. Trimming removed 10 bases from V and 9 bases from J; junction bases left unmatched: 10. Germline V gene lookup returns CDR1 SGHKS and CDR2 YYEKEE (reference sequence). The CDR3 extends over 12 amino acids. The CDR3 loop reads CARTWTGVCYTF. The CDR3 DNA sequence: TGTGCCCGCACCTGGACAGGGGTGTGCTACACCTTC.

In this sample, this clonotype turned up a few times. This rearrangement joins TRBV7-2 to TRBJ2-7; 12 bases align to TRBD2. Per germline, CDR1 SGHTA and CDR2 FQGNSA. The CDR3 spans 17 residues. The V gene end was trimmed by 1 base and the J gene end by 0 bases; junction bases not matched to a gene: 4. The CDR3 here is CASSLGASGGASYEQYF. The DNA for the CDR3 is TGTGCCAGCAGCTTAGGGGCTAGCGGGGGGGCCTCCTACGAGCAGTACTTC.

The table lists this clonotype with many counts. CDR3 bases: TGTGCCAGCAGTTATGGGACAGGGAGTCAGCCCCAGCATTTT. Translation: CASSYGTGSQPQHF. The V and J genes are TRBV6-1 and TRBJ1-5; 9 nucleotides match TRBD1. The trim removed 5 bases at V and 6 bases at J, leaving 5 bases unmatched. The CDR3 spans 14 residues. CDR1 and CDR2 (germline): MNHNS, SASEGT.

The chain is built from TRBV7-2 and TRBJ2-3, with 8 bases that match TRBD2. V dropped 5 bases and J dropped 0; count of bases not matched to a gene: 10. The CDR3 consists of 17 residues. Germline CDR1 and CDR2: SGHTA and FQGNSA. CDR3 residues: CASSDGVAGWSTDTQYF. As DNA, the CDR3 is TGTGCCAGCAGCGATGGGGTAGCGGGGTGGAGCACAGATACGCAGTATTTT.

This clonotype has just a few counts. This chain links TRBV7-6 with TRBJ2-3; TRBD2 agrees at 16 bases. CDR1 and CDR2 (germline): SGHVS, FNYEAQ. The CDR3 covers 18 residues. J was trimmed by 3 bases and V by 4 bases; bases with no gene match: 7. The CDR3 DNA reads as TGTGCCAGCAGCTCGCCGGGACTAGCGGGGGGGCGTACAGATACGCAGTATTTT. This encodes CASSSPGLAGGRTDTQYF.

The chain recombines TRBV6-5 with TRBJ2-5; D not resolved. V lost 0 bases to trimming and J lost 5 bases, with 10 bases between them. The CDR3 has 14 residues. CDR1 and CDR2 from the germline V gene are MNHEY and SVGAGI. The CDR3 is CASSYSARMETQYF. CDR3 nucleotides: TGTGCCAGCAGTTACTCGGCGAGGATGGAGACCCAGTACTTC.